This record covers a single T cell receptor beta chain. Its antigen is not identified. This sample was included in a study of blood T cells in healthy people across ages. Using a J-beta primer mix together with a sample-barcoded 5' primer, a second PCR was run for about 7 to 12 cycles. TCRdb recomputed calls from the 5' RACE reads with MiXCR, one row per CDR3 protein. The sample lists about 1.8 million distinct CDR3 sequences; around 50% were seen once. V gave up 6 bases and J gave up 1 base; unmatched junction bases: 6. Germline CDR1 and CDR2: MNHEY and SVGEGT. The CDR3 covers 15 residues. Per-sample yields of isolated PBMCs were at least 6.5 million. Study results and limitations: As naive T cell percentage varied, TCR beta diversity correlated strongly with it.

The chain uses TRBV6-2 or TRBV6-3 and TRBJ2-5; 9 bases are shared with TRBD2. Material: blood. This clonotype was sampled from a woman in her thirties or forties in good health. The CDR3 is CASSQTSGSQETQYF. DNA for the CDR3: TGTGCCAGCAGCCAGACTAGCGGCTCCCAAGAGACCCAGTACTTC.